This TCR beta chain was retrieved from a study of blood T cell repertoires in COVID-19. As processed by the authors: Amplified reference gene primers provided the basis for estimating nucleated cell counts. The table came from immunoSEQ multiplex PCR; TCRdb's copy has only in-frame clones and leaves some out. Clone size and the V and J calls come from that table; the DNA yielded D and trimming. The table has about 260,000 clones, 75% to 90% seen once. Looked up from germline, CDR1 is DFQATT and CDR2 is SNEGSKA (reference sequence). The ends lost 3 bases at V and 4 bases at J; junction bases unmatched: 11. This CDR3 spans 15 amino acids.

The sequenced material came from PBMCs or T cells enriched from blood (not recorded which). This sequence originates from a man aged 45-65 years who had been exposed to COVID-19. The chain is built from TRBV20-1 and TRBJ2-5; 7 nucleotides agree with TRBD2. The chain's CDR3 is CSASSGGSMSETQYF. CDR3 DNA: TGCAGTGCTAGTTCCGGCGGGAGCATGTCAGAGACCCAGTACTTC.